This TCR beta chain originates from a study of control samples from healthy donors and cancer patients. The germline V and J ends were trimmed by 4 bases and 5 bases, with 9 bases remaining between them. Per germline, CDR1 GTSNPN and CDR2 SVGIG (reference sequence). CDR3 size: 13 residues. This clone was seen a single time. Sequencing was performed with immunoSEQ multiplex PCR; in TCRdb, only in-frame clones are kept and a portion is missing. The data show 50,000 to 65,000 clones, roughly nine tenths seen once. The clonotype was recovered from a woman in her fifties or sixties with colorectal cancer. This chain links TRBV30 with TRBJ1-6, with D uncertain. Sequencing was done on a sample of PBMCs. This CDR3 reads CAWMLQNNSPLHF. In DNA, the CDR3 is TGTGCCTGGATGCTCCAAAATAATTCACCCCTCCACTTT.